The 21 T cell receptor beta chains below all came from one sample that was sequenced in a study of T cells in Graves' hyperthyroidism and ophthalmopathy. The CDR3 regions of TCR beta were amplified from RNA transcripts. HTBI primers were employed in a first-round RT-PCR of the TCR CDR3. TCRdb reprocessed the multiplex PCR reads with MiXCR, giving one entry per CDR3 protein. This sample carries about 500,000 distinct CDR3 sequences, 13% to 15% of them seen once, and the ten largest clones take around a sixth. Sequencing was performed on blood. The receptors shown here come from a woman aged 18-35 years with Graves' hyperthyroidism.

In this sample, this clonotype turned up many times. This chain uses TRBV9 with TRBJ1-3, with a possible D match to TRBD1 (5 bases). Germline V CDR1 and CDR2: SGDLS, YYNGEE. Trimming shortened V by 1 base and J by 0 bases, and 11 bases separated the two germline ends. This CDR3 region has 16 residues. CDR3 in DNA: TGTGCCAGCAGCGTATCAGGGCTTATCTCTGGAAACACCATATATTTT. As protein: CASSVSGLISGNTIYF.

The CDR3, as DNA: TGCGCCAGCAGCCAAGATTGGACCGGGGGCAATGAGCAGTTCTTC. This sequence encodes CASSQDWTGGNEQFF. The V call is TRBV4-1, the J call TRBJ2-1; TRBD2 might be the D (6 bases). Germline V CDR1 and CDR2: MGHRA, YSYEKL. V lost 0 bases and J lost 6, with 12 bases in between. This CDR3 contains 15 residues.

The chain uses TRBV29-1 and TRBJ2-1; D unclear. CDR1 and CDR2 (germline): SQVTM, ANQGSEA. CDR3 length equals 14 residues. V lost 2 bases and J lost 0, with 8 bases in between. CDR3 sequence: CSVETGNSYNEQFF. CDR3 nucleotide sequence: TGCAGCGTTGAAACCGGTAACTCCTACAATGAGCAGTTCTTC.

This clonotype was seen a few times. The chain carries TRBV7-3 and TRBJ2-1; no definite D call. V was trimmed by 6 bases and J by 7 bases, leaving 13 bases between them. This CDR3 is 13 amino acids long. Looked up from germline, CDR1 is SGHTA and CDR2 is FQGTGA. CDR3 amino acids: CASSQNTLNEQFF. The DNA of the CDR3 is TGTGCCAGCAGTCAAAACACCTTAAATGAGCAGTTCTTC.

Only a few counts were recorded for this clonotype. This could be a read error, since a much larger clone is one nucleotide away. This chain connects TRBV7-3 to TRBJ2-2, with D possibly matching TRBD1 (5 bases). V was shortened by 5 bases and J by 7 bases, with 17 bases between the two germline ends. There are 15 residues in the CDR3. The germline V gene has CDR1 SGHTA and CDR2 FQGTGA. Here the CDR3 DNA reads TGTGCCAGCAGCCCACGGGCAGGGCCAAACGGGGAGCTGTTTTTT. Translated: CASSPRAGPNGELFF.

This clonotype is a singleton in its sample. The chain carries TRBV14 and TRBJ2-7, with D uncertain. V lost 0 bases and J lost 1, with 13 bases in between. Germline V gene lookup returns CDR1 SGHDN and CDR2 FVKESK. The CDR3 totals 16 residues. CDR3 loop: CASSQEGQGWSYEQYF. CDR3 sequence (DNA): TGTGCCAGCAGCCAAGAAGGCCAAGGATGGTCCTACGAGCAGTACTTC. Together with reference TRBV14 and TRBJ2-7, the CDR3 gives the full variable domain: EAGVTQFPSHSVIEKGQTVTLRCDPISGHDNLYWYRRVMGKEIKFLLHFVKESKQDESGMPNNRFLAERTGGTYSTLKVQPAELEDSGVYFCASSQEGQGWSYEQYFGPGTRLTVT.

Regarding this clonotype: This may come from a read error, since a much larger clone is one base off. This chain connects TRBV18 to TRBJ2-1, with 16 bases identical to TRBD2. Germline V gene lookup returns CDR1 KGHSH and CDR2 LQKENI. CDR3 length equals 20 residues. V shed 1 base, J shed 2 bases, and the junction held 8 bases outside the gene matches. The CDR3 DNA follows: TGTGCCAGCTCACCACTGGGACTAGCGGGAGGGCCTAGAACCTACAATGAGCAGTTCTTC. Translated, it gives CASSPLGLAGGPRTYNEQFF.

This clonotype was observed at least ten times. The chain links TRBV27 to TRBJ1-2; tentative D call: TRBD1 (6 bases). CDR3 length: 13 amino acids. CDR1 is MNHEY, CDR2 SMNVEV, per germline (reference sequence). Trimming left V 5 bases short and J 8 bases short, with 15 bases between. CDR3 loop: CASSPPGVRGYTF. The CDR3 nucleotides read TGTGCCAGCAGTCCCCCAGGGGTTCGGGGCTACACCTTC.

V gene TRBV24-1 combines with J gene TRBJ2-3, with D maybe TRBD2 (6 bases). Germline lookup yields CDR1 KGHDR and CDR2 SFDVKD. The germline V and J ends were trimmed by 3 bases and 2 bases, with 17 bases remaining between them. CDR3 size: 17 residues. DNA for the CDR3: TGTGCCACCAGTGATCCGGGGGATACGCCACTCACAGATACGCAGTATTTT. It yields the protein CATSDPGDTPLTDTQYF.

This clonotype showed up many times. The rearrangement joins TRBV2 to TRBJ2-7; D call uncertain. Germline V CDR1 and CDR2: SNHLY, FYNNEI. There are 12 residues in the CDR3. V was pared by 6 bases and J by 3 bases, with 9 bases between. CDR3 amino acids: CASRTDLYEQYV. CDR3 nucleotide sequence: TGTGCCAGCAGAACGGACCTCTACGAGCAGTACGTC.

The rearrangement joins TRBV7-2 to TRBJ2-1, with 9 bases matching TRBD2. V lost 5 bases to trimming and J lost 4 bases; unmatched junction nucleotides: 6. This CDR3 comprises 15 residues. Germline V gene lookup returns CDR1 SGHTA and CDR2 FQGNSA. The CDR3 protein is CASSVGTSRYNEQFF. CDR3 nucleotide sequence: TGTGCCAGCAGCGTCGGGACTAGCAGATACAATGAGCAGTTCTTC.

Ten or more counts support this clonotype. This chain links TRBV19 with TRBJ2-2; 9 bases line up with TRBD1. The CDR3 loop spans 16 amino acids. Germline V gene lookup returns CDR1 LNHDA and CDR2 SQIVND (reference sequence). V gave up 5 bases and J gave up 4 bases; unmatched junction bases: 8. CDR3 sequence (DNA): TGTGCCAGTAGTGTAATGACAGGGGGGACCACCGGGGAGCTGTTTTTT. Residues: CASSVMTGGTTGELFF.

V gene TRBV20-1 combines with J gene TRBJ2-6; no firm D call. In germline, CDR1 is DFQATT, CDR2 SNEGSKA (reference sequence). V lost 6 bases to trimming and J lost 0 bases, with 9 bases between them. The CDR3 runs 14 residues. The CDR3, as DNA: TGCAGTGCCGAGGAGCACTCTGGGGCCAACGTCCTGACTTTC. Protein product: CSAEEHSGANVLTF.

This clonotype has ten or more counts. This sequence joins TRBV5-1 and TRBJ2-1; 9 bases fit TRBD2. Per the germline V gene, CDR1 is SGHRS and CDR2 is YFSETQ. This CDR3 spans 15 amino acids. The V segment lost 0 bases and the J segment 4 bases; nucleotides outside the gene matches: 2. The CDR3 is CASSLETSGYNEQFF. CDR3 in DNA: TGCGCCAGCAGCTTGGAGACTAGCGGTTACAATGAGCAGTTCTTC. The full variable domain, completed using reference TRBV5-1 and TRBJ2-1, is KAGVTQTPRYLIKTRGQQVTLSCSPISGHRSVSWYQQTPGQGLQFLFEYFSETQRNKGNFPGRFSGRQFSNSRSEMNVSTLELGDSALYLCASSLETSGYNEQFFGPGTRLTVL.

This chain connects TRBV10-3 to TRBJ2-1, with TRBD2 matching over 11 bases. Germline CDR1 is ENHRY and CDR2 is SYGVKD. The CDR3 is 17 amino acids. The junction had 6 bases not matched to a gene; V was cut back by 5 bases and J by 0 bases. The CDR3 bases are TGTGCCATCAGTCCCGCCGGGACTAGCGGCTCCTACAATGAGCAGTTCTTC. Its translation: CAISPAGTSGSYNEQFF.

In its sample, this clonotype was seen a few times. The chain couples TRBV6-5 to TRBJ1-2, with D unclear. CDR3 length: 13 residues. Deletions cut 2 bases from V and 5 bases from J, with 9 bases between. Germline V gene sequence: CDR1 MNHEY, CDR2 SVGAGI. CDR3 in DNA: TGTGCCAGCAGTTACGGTTTGGTATATGGCTACACCTTC. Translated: CASSYGLVYGYTF.

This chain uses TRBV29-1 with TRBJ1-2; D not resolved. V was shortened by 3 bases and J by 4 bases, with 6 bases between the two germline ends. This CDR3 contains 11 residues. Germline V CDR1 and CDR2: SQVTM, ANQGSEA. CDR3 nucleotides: TGCAGCGTTGATGAGACCTATGGCTACACCTTC. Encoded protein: CSVDETYGYTF.

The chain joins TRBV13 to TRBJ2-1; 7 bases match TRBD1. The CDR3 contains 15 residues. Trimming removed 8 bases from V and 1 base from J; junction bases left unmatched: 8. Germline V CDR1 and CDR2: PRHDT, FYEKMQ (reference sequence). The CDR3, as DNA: TGTGCCAGCCGACAGGGAGAGAGGTCCTACAATGAGCAGTTCTTC. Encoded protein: CASRQGERSYNEQFF.

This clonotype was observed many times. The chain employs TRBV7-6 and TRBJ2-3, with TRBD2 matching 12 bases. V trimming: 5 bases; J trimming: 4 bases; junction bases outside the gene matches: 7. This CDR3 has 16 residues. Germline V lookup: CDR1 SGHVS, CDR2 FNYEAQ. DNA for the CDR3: TGTGCCAGCAGCCTGCTAGCGGGAGGGCCAGCAGATACGCAGTATTTT. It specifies CASSLLAGGPADTQYF.

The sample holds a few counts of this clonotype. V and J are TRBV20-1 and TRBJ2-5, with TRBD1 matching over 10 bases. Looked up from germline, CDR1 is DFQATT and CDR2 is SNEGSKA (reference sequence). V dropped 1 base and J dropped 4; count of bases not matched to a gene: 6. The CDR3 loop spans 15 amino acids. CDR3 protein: CSARVGTGAGETQYF. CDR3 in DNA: TGCAGTGCTAGAGTGGGGACAGGGGCAGGAGAGACCCAGTACTTC.

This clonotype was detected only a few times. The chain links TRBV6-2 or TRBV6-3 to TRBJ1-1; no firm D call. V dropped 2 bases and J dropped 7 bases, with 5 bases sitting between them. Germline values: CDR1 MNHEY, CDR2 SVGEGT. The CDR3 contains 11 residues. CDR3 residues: CASSYVGEAFF. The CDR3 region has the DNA TGTGCCAGCAGTTACGTCGGTGAAGCTTTCTTT.